A single sample gave rise to the 25 T cell receptor beta chains below, sequenced in a study of blood T cells in healthy people across ages. Together with a sample-barcoded 5' primer, a J-beta primer mix was included in a second PCR lasting about 7 to 11 cycles. TCRdb called the 5' RACE reads again in MiXCR, with one record for every CDR3 protein. Among hundreds of thousands of distinct CDR3 sequences, roughly 21% were seen once, and the ten largest hold roughly 3.9%. Sequenced: blood. Receptor source: a man between 65 and 79 years old in good health.

A word on this clonotype: A read error may explain this, as a much larger clone is one base away. As the CDR3 is not closed by the conserved phenylalanine or tryptophan, this likely results from a read error. V and J are TRBV18 and TRBJ2-2; D possibly corresponds to TRBD1 (5 bases). Germline V CDR1 and CDR2: KGHSH, LQKENI. The CDR3 extends over 14 amino acids. Trimming took off 8 bases at V and 1 base at J, with 11 bases between the two ends. The CDR3 loop reads CASQQQGNTGELFS. CDR3 DNA sequence: TGTGCCAGCCAGCAGCAGGGGAACACCGGGGAGCTGTTTTCT.

This clonotype came up a few times. The J gene is TRBJ2-5, the V gene TRBV20-1; D could derive from TRBD1 or TRBD2 (7 bases each). Germline CDR1 is DFQATT and CDR2 is SNEGSKA (reference sequence). The CDR3 is made up of 12 amino acids. The germline V and J ends were trimmed by 8 bases and 5 bases, with 15 bases remaining between them. The CDR3 spells CSSDRREETQYF. CDR3 DNA: TGCAGTTCGGACAGGCGGGAGGAGACCCAGTACTTC.

This clonotype was counted a few times. V is TRBV6-1 and J is TRBJ2-5; the D is unclear. V dropped 4 bases and J dropped 3 bases, with 18 bases sitting between them. The CDR3 is made up of 16 amino acids. The V gene's germline CDR1 is MNHNS and CDR2 SASEGT. CDR3 region: CASSGGAGTVKETQYF. The CDR3 DNA is TGTGCCAGCAGTGGGGGTGCCGGAACAGTCAAAGAGACCCAGTACTTC.

This clonotype was counted only a few times. CDR3 residues: CASLPGVAGGNEQFF. Written as DNA, the CDR3 is TGTGCCAGCTTACCGGGAGTAGCGGGAGGGAATGAGCAGTTCTTC. The V and J genes are TRBV18 and TRBJ2-1; 11 positions agree with TRBD2. V lost 7 bases to trimming and J lost 7 bases; unmatched junction nucleotides: 9. The CDR3 totals 15 residues. Per the germline V gene, CDR1 is KGHSH and CDR2 is LQKENI.

This clonotype has a handful of counts. The genes are TRBV2 and TRBJ2-5, with 9 bases that match TRBD2. The closer fit of TRBJ2-7 to the DNA end suggests the J call may be wrong. Germline assignment: CDR1 SNHLY and CDR2 FYNNEI. The CDR3 runs 14 residues. In nucleotides, the CDR3 is TGTGCCAGCAGTGTGACTAGCGGCGTCGACGAGCAGTACTTC. Translation gives CASSVTSGVDEQYF.

This clonotype has just a few counts. The rearrangement links TRBV18 to TRBJ2-1; D not resolved. V was shortened by 4 bases and J by 5 bases, with 12 bases between the two germline ends. CDR1 and CDR2 from the germline V gene are KGHSH and LQKENI. CDR3 length: 14 residues. The CDR3 here is CASSRSSVNNEQFF. CDR3 nucleotides: TGTGCCAGCTCACGGTCTAGTGTGAACAATGAGCAGTTCTTC. Filled out from reference TRBV18 and TRBJ2-1, the complete variable domain reads NAGVMQNPRHLVRRRGQEARLRCSPMKGHSHVYWYRQLPEEGLKFMVYLQKENIIDESGMPKERFSAEFPKEGPSILRIQQVVRGDSAAYFCASSRSSVNNEQFFGPGTRLTVL.

This clonotype was seen a handful of times. This chain connects TRBV28 to TRBJ2-3; 16 bases fit TRBD2. V trimming: 4 bases; J trimming: 4 bases; junction bases outside the gene matches: 5. The CDR3 is made up of 17 amino acids. CDR1 is MDHEN and CDR2 is SYDVKM in the germline V gene. CDR3 region: CASSYGTSGRGPDTQYF. The CDR3 region has the DNA TGTGCCAGCAGTTACGGGACTAGCGGGAGGGGCCCAGATACGCAGTATTTT.

This clonotype has at least ten counts. The chain joins TRBV5-1 to TRBJ2-5; the match to TRBD2 covers 16 bases. The germline CDR1 and CDR2 sequences are SGHRS and YFSETQ. The junction had 5 bases not matched to a gene; V was cut back by 3 bases and J by 6 bases. CDR3 size: 16 residues. The CDR3 DNA sequence: TGCGCCAGCAGCTCCGGGACTAGCGGGAGGGTTAAGACCCAGTACTTC. It encodes CASSSGTSGRVKTQYF.

This clonotype was seen many times. The chain combines TRBV20-1 with TRBJ2-5; 12 bases map to TRBD2. Germline assignment: CDR1 DFQATT and CDR2 SNEGSKA (reference sequence). J gave up 0 bases and V 6 bases, and 14 bases lay outside the gene matches. This CDR3 comprises 18 residues. For the CDR3, the DNA is TGCAGTGCCACCAGGGCGGGGAGGACTAGCGGGAACCAAGAGACCCAGTACTTC. Amino acid sequence: CSATRAGRTSGNQETQYF.

V is TRBV28 and J is TRBJ2-5; 8 nucleotides match TRBD2. The J call is doubtful: the DNA matches TRBJ2-7 better. Germline V gene data show CDR1 as MDHEN and CDR2 as SYDVKM. The CDR3 contains 16 residues. CDR3 in amino acids: CASSPHVPGLAYEQYF. The CDR3 coding sequence is TGTGCCAGCAGTCCTCACGTGCCGGGACTAGCCTACGAGCAGTACTTC.

This clonotype turned up a few times. The chain joins TRBV4-1 to TRBJ1-2, with D perhaps matching TRBD1 (6 bases). Germline V gene data show CDR1 as MGHRA and CDR2 as YSYEKL. V was shortened by 1 base and J by 4 bases, with 16 bases between the two germline ends. The CDR3 has 16 amino acids. The CDR3 loop reads CASSQGVGRGIYGYTF. CDR3 in DNA: TGCGCCAGCAGCCAAGGAGTTGGCAGGGGCATCTATGGCTACACCTTC.

This clonotype was recorded a few times. No DNA is shown, since the ends of the CDR3 on it are uncertain; the CDR3 is the one TCRdb lists. The CDR3 loop is CASSYSTSGQTEAFF. The chain has TRBV6-5 and TRBJ1-1; TRBD1, the table's D call, was not compared with the DNA. CDR1 and CDR2 from the germline V gene are MNHEY and SVGAGI. The CDR3 is 15 residues long, counting both termini.

V gene TRBV3-1 combines with J gene TRBJ2-1; 8 nucleotides line up with TRBD2. Germline CDR1 reads LGHDT; CDR2 reads YNNKEL (reference sequence). V shed 2 bases and J 6 bases; nucleotides not matched to a gene: 6. The CDR3 loop spans 15 amino acids. CDR3 amino acids: CASSQPGLVTNEQFF. Written as DNA, the CDR3 is TGTGCCAGCAGCCAACCGGGACTAGTCACCAATGAGCAGTTCTTC.

This clonotype was recorded a few times. The chain uses TRBV10-3 and TRBJ2-1; D possibly corresponds to TRBD1 (6 bases). Germline CDR1 reads ENHRY; CDR2 reads SYGVKD. Trimming left V 6 bases short and J 0 bases short, with 12 bases between. This CDR3 is built from 15 residues. CDR3 DNA: TGTGCCATCAGAAACAGGGTAAGCTCCTACAATGAGCAGTTCTTC. Amino acids: CAIRNRVSSYNEQFF.

This clonotype was seen only a few times. V usage is TRBV28 and J usage is TRBJ2-3; 8 bases are shared with TRBD2. J was trimmed by 4 bases and V by 6 bases; bases with no gene match: 12. Germline V CDR1 and CDR2: MDHEN, SYDVKM. The CDR3 has 16 amino acids. The CDR3 DNA reads as TGTGCCAGCAGCCCCCCTGGGACTAGGGGCCCAGATACGCAGTATTTT. Amino acid sequence: CASSPPGTRGPDTQYF.

This clonotype showed up many times. This chain connects TRBV20-1 to TRBJ2-7; TRBD2 might be the D (6 bases). The CDR3 totals 13 residues. V gave up 6 bases and J gave up 2 bases, with 14 bases separating them. CDR1 and CDR2 from the germline V gene are DFQATT and SNEGSKA (reference sequence). The DNA for the CDR3 is TGCAGTGCGGCGCGGGACTCTGCCTACGAGCAGTACTTC. Translated: CSAARDSAYEQYF.

In DNA, the CDR3 is TGTGCCAGCAGCTTGGGGCCTCATGGCTACACCTTC. It codes for CASSLGPHGYTF. This chain links TRBV5-6 with TRBJ1-2; D gene ambiguous. The CDR3 covers 12 residues. CDR1 SGHDT and CDR2 YYEEEE come from the germline V gene. Trimming pared 0 bases from V and 6 bases from J, leaving 6 bases between.

The V call is TRBV6-4, the J call TRBJ2-2; maybe TRBD2 (5 bases). V was pared by 8 bases and J by 5 bases, with 15 bases between. The CDR3 totals 14 residues. Per the germline V gene, CDR1 is MRHNA and CDR2 is SNTAGT. Here the CDR3 reads CASQRERGTGELFF. The CDR3 region has the DNA TGTGCCAGCCAAAGGGAGCGCGGGACCGGGGAGCTGTTTTTT.

This clonotype was counted only a few times. The chain couples TRBV19 to TRBJ2-7; 8 bases fit TRBD2. Germline loops: CDR1 LNHDA, CDR2 SQIVND (reference sequence). The CDR3 is 14 residues long. Trimming cost V 4 bases and J 2 bases; bases outside gene matches: 4. CDR3: CASSTRSGAYEQYF. CDR3 bases: TGTGCCAGTAGTACCCGTAGCGGGGCCTACGAGCAGTACTTC.

The V gene is TRBV3-1, the J gene TRBJ2-3, with TRBD2 as a possible D gene (6 bases). The CDR3 spans 15 residues. CDR1 and CDR2 (germline): LGHDT, YNNKEL (reference sequence). V was clipped by 1 base and J by 6 bases, with 14 bases between them. This CDR3 is CASSQASGVCDTQYF. The CDR3 DNA reads TGTGCCAGCAGCCAAGCTTCGGGAGTATGCGATACGCAGTATTTT.

The CDR3, as DNA: TGTGCCAGCAGTCTTCGACCTAATGAGCAGTTCTTC. Its protein product is CASSLRPNEQFF. This chain links TRBV12-3 or TRBV12-4 with TRBJ2-1; D remains unclear. V lost 5 bases, J lost 7 bases, and 9 bases lay in between. This CDR3 comprises 12 residues.

The genes are TRBV2 and TRBJ2-7; TRBD2 agrees at 9 bases. The CDR3 covers 16 residues. V lost 1 base and J lost 0; bases outside the gene matches: 4. The germline V gene has CDR1 SNHLY and CDR2 FYNNEI. The CDR3 DNA is TGTGCCAGCAGTGAAGGGGTTAGCGGGAGCTCCTACGAGCAGTACTTC. Translating gives CASSEGVSGSSYEQYF.

This clonotype came up a few times. The chain recombines TRBV5-6 with TRBJ2-5; D is perhaps TRBD1 (5 bases). The V gene lost 2 bases and the J gene lost 5 bases, with 10 bases spanning the gap. This CDR3 contains 13 residues. Germline CDR1 reads SGHDT; CDR2 reads YYEEEE. The CDR3 reads CASSFARDETQYF. DNA of the CDR3: TGTGCCAGCAGCTTTGCCAGGGATGAGACCCAGTACTTC.

This clonotype was seen more than once but under ten times. The V call is TRBV5-6, the J call TRBJ1-2, with 8 bases fitting TRBD1. V lost 5 bases and J lost 7; bases outside the gene matches: 10. CDR1 and CDR2 (germline): SGHDT, YYEEEE. CDR3 length equals 14 residues. The CDR3 bases are TGTGCCAGCAGAATGACGGACAGGGCGGCTGGCTACACCTTC. Its translation is CASRMTDRAAGYTF. The variable domain in full, completed from reference TRBV5-6 and TRBJ1-2, reads DAGVTQSPTHLIKTRGQQVTLRCSPKSGHDTVSWYQQALGQGPQFIFQYYEEEERQRGNFPDRFSGHQFPNYSSELNVNALLLGDSALYLCASRMTDRAAGYTFGSGTRLTVV.

This clonotype was seen ten or more times. CDR3 nucleotides: TGTGCCAGCAGCCGCCTGGGGACAGGGTCTTACGAGCAGTACTTC. It is translated as CASSRLGTGSYEQYF. The chain uses TRBV28 and TRBJ2-7; 9 bases fit TRBD1. CDR3 length: 15 residues. J was trimmed by 4 bases and V by 6 bases; bases with no gene match: 10. The V gene's germline CDR1 is MDHEN and CDR2 SYDVKM.